This TCR beta chain appears in the sequencing data of a study of graft-versus-host responses after intestinal transplantation. Notes on the study in general: Marrow from the recipient contained GvH clones, some of which had appeared first in ileum or blood.

Measured with immunoSEQ multiplex PCR; TCRdb has only the in-frame clones, and not every one. The table shows some 22,000 clones, with 85% to 95% occurring only once. A remark on this clone: Its antigen is unidentified. One end of the junction varies from germline; a read error may be responsible.

This CDR3 is built from 15 residues. Germline V CDR1 and CDR2: MGHRA, YSYEKL. The gene calls are TRBV4-1 and TRBJ2-2; 8 bases align to TRBD1. Here the sequenced sample was PBMCs, taken 39 to 40 days after intestinal transplant. The receptor comes from a human patient who received an intestinal transplant, so some T cells may come from the graft donor. CDR3 loop: CASGQGALNPGELFF. Written as DNA, the CDR3 is TGCGCCAGCGGCCAGGGGGCGCTTAACCCCGGGGAGCTGTTTTTT.